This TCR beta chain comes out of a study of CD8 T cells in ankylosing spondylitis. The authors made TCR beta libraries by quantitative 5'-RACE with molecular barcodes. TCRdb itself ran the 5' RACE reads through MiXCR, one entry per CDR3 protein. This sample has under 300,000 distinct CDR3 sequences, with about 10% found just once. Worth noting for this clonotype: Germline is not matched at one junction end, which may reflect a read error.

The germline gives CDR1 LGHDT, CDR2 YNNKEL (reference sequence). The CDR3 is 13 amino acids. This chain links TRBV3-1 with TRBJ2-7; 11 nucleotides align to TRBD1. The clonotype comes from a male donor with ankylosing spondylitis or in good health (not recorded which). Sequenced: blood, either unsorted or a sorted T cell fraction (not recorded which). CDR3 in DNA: TGTGCCAGCACCCAAGGGACAGGGGGAGAGCAGTACTTC. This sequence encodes CASTQGTGGEQYF.